The T cell receptor beta chain described here comes from a study of T cells after yellow fever vaccination. This clonotype was found many times. Antigen unknown. Germline CDR1 and CDR2: MNHNS and SASEGT. Trimming removed 6 bases at V and 5 bases at J, with 16 bases between. CDR3 length: 14 amino acids. Study-wide results and limits: Post-booster repertoires again held most primary-vaccination clones (roughly 96% CD4, 80% to 90% CD8).

Each CDR3 protein is one row after TCRdb ran MiXCR on the 5' RACE reads. The sample holds under 300,000 distinct CDR3 sequences, 10% to 15% seen once. V is TRBV6-1 and J is TRBJ1-1; D not resolved. The receptor was derived from a man between 25 and 39 years old who received the YFV17D yellow fever vaccine. This specimen consisted of CD4+ T cells sorted from PBMCs, obtained 45 days after the yellow fever booster vaccination. As DNA, the CDR3 is TGTGCCAGCAGCTCCCTCGCCGAGAAGACTGAAGCTTTCTTT. The encoded protein is CASSSLAEKTEAFF.